This T cell receptor beta chain is drawn from a study of T cells in localized non-small cell lung cancer. About this clone itself: Its target is unknown.

Study conclusions and caveats: Analysis by sequencing included only one tumor region, so heterogeneity remains possible. Tumor trailed uninvolved adjacent lung in T cell clonality, which peaked there.

The V segment lost 5 bases and the J segment 11 bases; nucleotides outside the gene matches: 9. Germline V lookup: CDR1 SGHNT, CDR2 YENEEA. CDR3 length: 14 residues. Clones were sequenced by immunoSEQ multiplex PCR, and TCRdb holds only the in-frame ones, with some missing. The sample consists of over 1,100 clones, 31% of them appearing once. The sequence came from a female donor over 55 with stage I lung adenocarcinoma. The genes are TRBV11-3 and TRBJ1-5; TRBD1 matches at 10 bases. The source was normal lung tissue next to the tumor, collected before any cancer treatment. The CDR3 here is CASSKDRGDRAQHF. The CDR3 bases are TGTGCCAGCAGCAAGGACAGGGGGGACCGGGCCCAGCATTTT.